This T cell receptor beta chain emerged from a study of CD8 T cells in Susac syndrome. On the study more broadly: The Susac syndrome patients that were sequenced included about 6 with active disease and roughly eight in remission. At the time of blood draw, patients with Susac syndrome were therapy-naive, receiving corticosteroids, or receiving intravenous immunoglobulin alone.

With random hexamers, reverse transcription was performed on about 0.5 to 1 ug of RNA. It was immunoSEQ multiplex PCR that amplified TCR beta CDR3 across 54 Vbeta and 13 Jbeta. TCRdb re-called the immunoSEQ multiplex PCR reads through MiXCR, storing one row per CDR3 protein. Here the sample spans under 200,000 distinct CDR3 sequences, 94% being singletons. The recently defined diagnostic criteria for definite or probable disease were met by the Susac syndrome patients. Sequences were obtained from CD4+ T cells from PBMCs. The TCR sequence derives from a human donor with Susac syndrome.

Here the CDR3 DNA reads TGCGCCAGCAGCTTGCTTCAGGGTGGGGAGACCCAGTACTTC. Residues: CASSLLQGGETQYF. The V and J genes are TRBV5-1 and TRBJ2-5; D might be TRBD1 (5 bases). In germline, CDR1 is SGHRS, CDR2 YFSETQ. The length of the CDR3 is 14 residues. V was clipped by 1 base and J by 5 bases, with 12 bases between them.